Shown below are 16 T cell receptor beta chains from a single sample sequenced in a study of cytomegalovirus exposure and HLA in healthy donors. The PCR had 60 Vbeta and 13 Jbeta primers. Generated by immunoSEQ multiplex PCR, the TCRdb table keeps only in-frame clones and is missing some. There are about 91,000 clones in the sample; over 75% occur only once, and around 4.4% lies in the top ten. Sequenced sample: PBMCs. The source of these receptors is a male donor in good health and CMV-seropositive.

The V gene is TRBV28, the J gene TRBJ1-2; D perhaps matches TRBD1 (5 bases). Trimming left V 7 bases short and J 5 bases short, with 23 bases between. This CDR3 is 16 amino acids long. Germline CDR1 and CDR2: MDHEN and SYDVKM. CDR3 residues: CASKDFQGSPSYGYTF. The DNA for the CDR3 is TGTGCCAGCAAAGATTTCCAGGGATCCCCTTCATATGGCTACACCTTC.

There are a few counts of this clone. The chain joins TRBV4-2 to TRBJ2-7, with D possibly matching TRBD2 (6 bases). Trimming removed 4 bases from V and 0 bases from J, with 16 bases in between. Per the germline V gene, CDR1 is LGHNA and CDR2 is YNFKEQ. This CDR3 has 16 residues. CDR3 sequence reads: CASSRDRDLLSYEQYF. CDR3 DNA: TGTGCCAGCAGCCGTGATAGGGACTTGCTCTCCTACGAGCAGTACTTC.

This clone was counted a few times. This sequence joins TRBV27 and TRBJ2-5; a possible D gene is TRBD1 (6 bases). The DNA end is a closer match to TRBJ2-7, so the J assignment may be wrong. Germline-derived CDR1 and CDR2 are MNHEY and SMNVEV (reference sequence). This CDR3 is built from 14 residues. CDR3 sequence reads: CASSLGDNPYEQYF. CDR3 sequence (DNA): TGTGCCAGCAGTTTAGGGGACAACCCCTACGAGCAGTACTTC.

Here the CDR3 reads CASSQPGLAGGNEQFF. The CDR3 DNA reads as TGTGCCAGCAGTCAACCGGGACTAGCGGGAGGGAATGAGCAGTTCTTC. The rearrangement joins TRBV6-6 to TRBJ2-1; TRBD2 matches 16 bases. Trimming cost V 5 bases and J 7 bases; bases outside gene matches: 5. Germline loops: CDR1 MNHNY, CDR2 SVGAGI (reference sequence). The CDR3 totals 16 residues.

The chain links TRBV4-2 to TRBJ1-2; tentative D call: TRBD1 (5 bases). V lost 0 bases and J 8 bases, leaving 13 bases between the germline ends. The germline gives CDR1 LGHNA, CDR2 YNFKEQ. There are 14 residues in the CDR3. The CDR3 here is CASSQDQGVEGYTF. The DNA of the CDR3 is TGTGCCAGCAGCCAAGATCAAGGGGTTGAGGGCTACACCTTC.

This chain joins TRBV5-1 and TRBJ2-3, with D unclear. Germline loops: CDR1 SGHRS, CDR2 YFSETQ. CDR3 length: 13 residues. Trimming stripped 0 bases from V and 7 bases from J, with 9 bases between. CDR3 residues: CASSLEPDNTQYF. In DNA, the CDR3 is TGCGCCAGCAGCTTGGAGCCCGACAATACGCAGTATTTT. Full variable domain (missing parts from reference TRBV5-1 and TRBJ2-3): KAGVTQTPRYLIKTRGQQVTLSCSPISGHRSVSWYQQTPGQGLQFLFEYFSETQRNKGNFPGRFSGRQFSNSRSEMNVSTLELGDSALYLCASSLEPDNTQYFGPGTRLTVL.

The rearrangement links TRBV4-2 to TRBJ2-7; 7 bases map to TRBD2. CDR1 is LGHNA, CDR2 YNFKEQ, per germline. The CDR3 totals 14 residues. Trimming at V came to 6 bases and at J to 5 bases, leaving 10 bases not matched to a gene. The CDR3: CASRPLAGVDEQYF. The CDR3 DNA reads TGTGCCAGCAGGCCACTGGCGGGAGTCGACGAGCAGTACTTC.

Here the CDR3 reads CSGGHNEQFF. The CDR3 nucleotides read TGCAGCGGGGGCCACAATGAGCAGTTCTTC. The chain links TRBV29-1 to TRBJ2-1; D is possibly TRBD1 (5 bases). Trimming cost V 7 bases and J 5 bases, with 6 bases left between them. Germline V gives CDR1 SQVTM, CDR2 ANQGSEA. This CDR3 contains 10 residues.

This chain joins TRBV29-1 and TRBJ1-1, with no clear D. The CDR3 has 11 residues. With 3 bases removed from V and 3 bases from J, the gap between germline ends came to 5 bases. The germline gives CDR1 SQVTM, CDR2 ANQGSEA. CDR3 sequence (DNA): TGCAGCGTTGACGGTCACACTGAAGCTTTCTTT. Translated: CSVDGHTEAFF.

This clone has just one count. The chain has TRBV6-5 and TRBJ2-1; D may be TRBD1 (6 bases). V dropped 2 bases and J dropped 8 bases, with 19 bases sitting between them. The CDR3 is made up of 16 amino acids. The germline gives CDR1 MNHEY, CDR2 SVGAGI. CDR3 sequence (DNA): TGTGCCAGCAGTTACCCGGGGTACAGGGAGACCGATGAGCAGTTCTTC. Its translation: CASSYPGYRETDEQFF.

The chain joins TRBV7-9 to TRBJ2-3; 9 nucleotides match TRBD2. CDR3 length equals 18 residues. V lost 1 base to trimming and J lost 0 bases; unmatched junction nucleotides: 8. Germline lookup yields CDR1 SEHNR and CDR2 FQNEAQ (reference sequence). The CDR3 sequence is CASSLGAGGRLSTDTQYF. The DNA of the CDR3 is TGTGCCAGCAGCTTAGGAGCGGGAGGACGTTTAAGCACAGATACGCAGTATTTT.

Only a few counts were recorded for this clone. V is TRBV2 and J is TRBJ2-1; TRBD2 aligns across 7 bases. V lost 1 base and J lost 0; bases outside the gene matches: 9. In germline, CDR1 is SNHLY, CDR2 FYNNEI. This CDR3 has 18 residues. For the CDR3, the DNA is TGTGCCAGCAGTGAAGGGAGCGGGGTCTCCTACTCCTACAATGAGCAGTTCTTC. It yields the protein CASSEGSGVSYSYNEQFF. The whole variable domain, remainder taken from reference TRBV2 and TRBJ2-1, is EPEVTQTPSHQVTQMGQEVILRCVPISNHLYFYWYRQILGQKVEFLVSFYNNEISEKSEIFDDQFSVERPDGSNFTLKIRSTKLEDSAMYFCASSEGSGVSYSYNEQFFGPGTRLTVL.

Concerning this clone itself: In the same sample, other DNA sequences code for this CDR3. The V and J genes are TRBV5-4 and TRBJ1-1, with D possibly being TRBD1 (6 bases). This CDR3 contains 14 residues. Trimming cost V 1 base and J 4 bases, with 11 bases left between them. Germline CDR1 reads SGHNT; CDR2 reads YYREEE (reference sequence). In DNA, the CDR3 is TGTGCCAGCAGCTTGTGGGGGCTGGGCACTGAAGCTTTCTTT. Encoded protein: CASSLWGLGTEAFF.

This clone was counted once. This CDR3 reads CASSLVASRGPTDTQYF. DNA of the CDR3: TGCGCCAGCAGCTTGGTGGCCAGCAGAGGGCCCACAGATACGCAGTATTTT. J is TRBJ2-3 and V is TRBV5-1, with a possible D match to TRBD2 (5 bases). Germline V gives CDR1 SGHRS, CDR2 YFSETQ. The CDR3 spans 17 residues. V was clipped by 0 bases and J by 2 bases, with 16 bases between them.

This chain uses TRBV5-1 with TRBJ1-1; tentatively, D is TRBD1 (6 bases). The V and J ends lost 2 bases and 6 bases respectively, with 11 bases between them. Germline V CDR1 and CDR2: SGHRS, YFSETQ. This CDR3 has 13 amino acids. CDR3 nucleotide sequence: TGCGCCAGCAGCTTAGGGGGGGCCCCTGAAGCTTTCTTT. Protein sequence: CASSLGGAPEAFF.

This chain connects TRBV7-9 to TRBJ2-1; 10 bases agree with TRBD2. The CDR3 consists of 16 residues. The V gene's germline CDR1 is SEHNR and CDR2 FQNEAQ (reference sequence). J was trimmed by 4 bases and V by 5 bases; bases with no gene match: 8. The CDR3 here is CASSHSGRAEYNEQFF. For the CDR3, the DNA is TGTGCCAGCAGCCACAGCGGGAGGGCCGAATACAATGAGCAGTTCTTC.